A single sample gave rise to the 28 T cell receptor beta chains below, sequenced in a study of shared clonotypes between healthy human individuals. TCRdb's table, derived via immunoSEQ multiplex PCR, lists solely in-frame clones and lacks some. The profile shows 2 million to 2.5 million clones, 85% to 95% of them singletons. Terminally differentiated effector memory CD45RA+ cells were excluded from the naive CD8 cells, which were CD45RO-negative and positively selected for CCR7. Sequences were obtained from naive CD8+ T cells from PBMCs. Receptors originate from a young man in good health. Some clones in this sample may be carry-over from other donors' samples.

The chain recombines TRBV15 with TRBJ2-1; possibly TRBD2 for D (5 bases). The CDR3 is made up of 15 amino acids. Germline CDR1 reads LNHNV; CDR2 reads YYDKDF (reference sequence). V lost 1 base and J lost 2, with 9 bases in between. CDR3 sequence reads: CATSRGSGTYNEQFF. The CDR3 DNA reads as TGTGCCACCAGCAGAGGGAGCGGAACCTACAATGAGCAGTTCTTC.

The genes are TRBV7-8 and TRBJ1-4, with D maybe TRBD1 (6 bases). The CDR3 has 13 amino acids. V was shortened by 4 bases and J by 12 bases, with 15 bases between the two germline ends. CDR1 and CDR2 from the germline V gene are SGHVS and FQNEAQ. This CDR3 reads CASSWDTRSELFF. The CDR3 region has the DNA TGTGCCAGCAGCTGGGACACGAGATCAGAACTGTTTTTT.

The chain combines TRBV6-5 with TRBJ2-2, with D maybe TRBD1 (7 bases). V lost 6 bases to trimming and J lost 5 bases, with 16 bases between them. From germline, CDR1 is MNHEY and CDR2 SVGAGI. The CDR3 runs 15 residues. The CDR3: CASRITRGVTGELFF. In DNA, the CDR3 is TGTGCCAGCAGAATAACCAGGGGGGTGACCGGGGAGCTGTTTTTT.

The chain recombines TRBV5-1 with TRBJ1-3; D is possibly TRBD1 (5 bases). The CDR3 contains 21 residues. Trimming removed 1 base from V and 1 base from J, with 27 bases in between. Germline CDR1 reads SGHRS; CDR2 reads YFSETQ. CDR3 sequence (DNA): TGCGCCAGCAGCTTGTCCGGGGTCATGATAGACAGTCACGCTTCTGGAAACACCATATATTTT. Its protein product is CASSLSGVMIDSHASGNTIYF. The full variable domain, in which reference TRBV5-1 and TRBJ1-3 provide the parts outside the CDR3, is KAGVTQTPRYLIKTRGQQVTLSCSPISGHRSVSWYQQTPGQGLQFLFEYFSETQRNKGNFPGRFSGRQFSNSRSEMNVSTLELGDSALYLCASSLSGVMIDSHASGNTIYFGEGSWLTVV.

This chain joins TRBV19 and TRBJ2-1; a possible D gene is TRBD2 (5 bases). The CDR3 sequence is 17 residues long. Germline V gives CDR1 LNHDA, CDR2 SQIVND (reference sequence). With 6 bases removed from V and 0 bases from J, the gap between germline ends came to 18 bases. The CDR3 region has the DNA TGTGCCAGTAGGGACTCTTATGGCCACCTCTCCTACAATGAGCAGTTCTTC. Protein: CASRDSYGHLSYNEQFF. Full variable domain (outside the CDR3, taken from reference TRBV19 and TRBJ2-1): DGGITQSPKYLFRKEGQNVTLSCEQNLNHDAMYWYRQDPGQGLRLIYYSQIVNDFQKGDIAEGYSVSREKKESFPLTVTSAQKNPTAFYLCASRDSYGHLSYNEQFFGPGTRLTVL.

DNA for the CDR3: TGCGCCAGCAGCTCAGGACTAGATGAAAAACTGTTTTTT. Protein: CASSSGLDEKLFF. J is TRBJ1-4 and V is TRBV5-1; the D is unclear. V lost 3 bases and J 6 bases, leaving 9 bases between the germline ends. Germline CDR1 reads SGHRS; CDR2 reads YFSETQ. This CDR3 comprises 13 residues.

In this sample, this clone turned up a few times. V gene TRBV7-8 combines with J gene TRBJ2-7, with D possibly being TRBD1 (6 bases). CDR3 length equals 15 residues. Trimming removed 2 bases at V and 2 bases at J, with 13 bases between. Germline V CDR1 and CDR2: SGHVS, FQNEAQ. The CDR3 loop is CASSLRTEAAYEQYF. CDR3 DNA: TGTGCCAGCAGCTTAAGGACAGAAGCGGCCTACGAGCAGTACTTC. The complete variable domain, with remaining parts taken from reference TRBV7-8 and TRBJ2-7, reads GAGVSQSPRYKVAKRGQDVALRCDPISGHVSLFWYQQALGQGPEFLTYFQNEAQLDKSGLPSDRFFAERPEGSVSTLKIQRTQQEDSAVYLCASSLRTEAAYEQYFGPGTRLTVT.

This sequence joins TRBV7-9 and TRBJ2-5, with TRBD1 matching over 7 bases. The CDR3 is 14 residues long. Germline V gene data show CDR1 as SEHNR and CDR2 as FQNEAQ (reference sequence). The V segment lost 5 bases and the J segment 5 bases; nucleotides outside the gene matches: 8. CDR3 sequence (DNA): TGTGCCAGCAGCACCCGACAGGGTTATGAGACCCAGTACTTC. Residues: CASSTRQGYETQYF.

The chain employs TRBV5-8 and TRBJ2-7, with 7 nucleotides matching TRBD1. The CDR3 runs 15 residues. From germline, CDR1 is SGHTS and CDR2 YDEGEE. With V trimmed by 1 base and J by 4 bases, 8 bases remained unmatched. DNA of the CDR3: TGTGCCAGCAGCTTGTCGACAGGGAAGTTGTACGAGCAGTACTTC. Residues: CASSLSTGKLYEQYF.

The V and J genes are TRBV5-4 and TRBJ2-1, with 10 bases aligning to TRBD2. The J segment lost 2 bases and the V segment lost 0 bases, leaving 5 bases of the junction unmatched. The CDR3 is 17 amino acids. Germline V lookup: CDR1 SGHNT, CDR2 YYREEE (reference sequence). CDR3 DNA: TGTGCCAGCAGCTTGGGTCTAGCGGGAGTCACCTACAATGAGCAGTTCTTC. The encoded protein is CASSLGLAGVTYNEQFF.

On this clone itself: At the DNA level, this CDR3 is encoded by other sequences in the same sample as well. The chain is built from TRBV27 and TRBJ2-7; a weak D match, TRBD2 (5 bases). The ends were cut back, 5 bases at V and 3 bases at J, with 11 bases in the middle. The germline V gene encodes CDR1 MNHEY and CDR2 SMNVEV (reference sequence). CDR3 size: 13 residues. The CDR3 DNA reads as TGTGCCAGCAGTCTAGGGAGAGACTACGAGCAGTACTTC. Its protein is CASSLGRDYEQYF.

The J gene is TRBJ2-2, the V gene TRBV11-2; either TRBD1 or TRBD2 may fit D (5 bases each). Deletions cut 3 bases from V and 3 bases from J, with 14 bases between. CDR1 and CDR2 from the germline V gene are SGHAT and FQNNGV. This CDR3 comprises 16 residues. The CDR3 spells CASSLGVQRYTGELFF. The CDR3, as DNA: TGTGCCAGCAGCTTGGGGGTGCAGCGGTACACCGGGGAGCTGTTTTTT.

The chain has TRBV7-9 and TRBJ2-3, with D maybe TRBD2 (6 bases). The CDR3 is made up of 18 amino acids. Looked up from germline, CDR1 is SEHNR and CDR2 is FQNEAQ (reference sequence). V lost 4 bases and J 2 bases, leaving 22 bases between the germline ends. CDR3 amino acids: CASSSVGYLATDTDTQYF. DNA of the CDR3: TGTGCCAGCAGCTCAGTGGGGTACCTAGCGACAGACACAGATACGCAGTATTTT.

The V and J genes are TRBV7-2 and TRBJ1-3; TRBD1 aligns across 9 bases. V lost 4 bases to trimming and J lost 4 bases; unmatched junction nucleotides: 5. CDR1 is SGHTA, CDR2 FQGNSA, per germline. This CDR3 comprises 15 residues. This chain's CDR3 is CASSSMTGGGNTIYF. CDR3 coding DNA: TGTGCCAGCAGCTCAATGACAGGGGGAGGAAACACCATATATTTT.

The V gene is TRBV9, the J gene TRBJ2-1; the D gene is possibly TRBD1 (6 bases). Germline V gene data show CDR1 as SGDLS and CDR2 as YYNGEE. The CDR3 is 15 amino acids. The ends were cut back, 4 bases at V and 4 bases at J, with 15 bases in the middle. The CDR3 DNA reads TGTGCCAGCAGCTCTGACAGGAAGGAGTACAATGAGCAGTTCTTC. This codes for CASSSDRKEYNEQFF.

This chain connects TRBV10-3 to TRBJ2-7; D is tentatively TRBD1 or TRBD2 (5 bases each). The CDR3 spans 12 residues. Per the germline V gene, CDR1 is ENHRY and CDR2 is SYGVKD. Trimming removed 10 bases at V and 5 bases at J, with 15 bases between. CDR3 sequence (DNA): TGTGCCACCACCGGGACCCCCGACGAGCAGTACTTC. It yields the protein CATTGTPDEQYF.

This clone was seen just once. The chain joins TRBV6-6 to TRBJ2-7, with a weak D call TRBD2 (7 bases). CDR3 length: 13 residues. The germline V and J ends were trimmed by 6 bases and 5 bases, with 14 bases remaining between them. CDR1 and CDR2 (germline): MNHNY, SVGAGI (reference sequence). In nucleotides, the CDR3 is TGTGCCAGCAGCGAGGGGGGGCTCGACGAGCAGTACTTC. Its protein is CASSEGGLDEQYF.

The chain couples TRBV28 to TRBJ2-5, with TRBD2 matching 14 bases. Germline loops: CDR1 MDHEN, CDR2 SYDVKM. The CDR3 loop spans 15 amino acids. The ends lost 6 bases at V and 4 bases at J; junction bases unmatched: 4. Here the CDR3 DNA reads TGTGCCAGCAGACCGGGACTAGCGGGAGTAGAGACCCAGTACTTC. The encoded protein is CASRPGLAGVETQYF. Based on the CDR3 plus reference TRBV28 and TRBJ2-5, the full variable domain is DVKVTQSSRYLVKRTGEKVFLECVQDMDHENMFWYRQDPGLGLRLIYFSYDVKMKEKGDIPEGYSVSREKKERFSLILESASTNQTSMYLCASRPGLAGVETQYFGPGTRLLVL.

The V gene is TRBV9, the J gene TRBJ2-3; 7 bases are shared with TRBD1. CDR3 size: 16 residues. The V gene's germline CDR1 is SGDLS and CDR2 YYNGEE. J was trimmed by 1 base and V by 3 bases; bases with no gene match: 8. CDR3: CASSDNGDSRTDTQYF. In DNA, the CDR3 is TGTGCCAGCAGCGATAATGGGGACAGTCGCACAGATACGCAGTATTTT.

The gene calls are TRBV6-6 and TRBJ2-5; D not certain. CDR3 length equals 13 residues. The germline V gene encodes CDR1 MNHNY and CDR2 SVGAGI (reference sequence). V lost 7 bases, J lost 3 bases, and 12 bases lay in between. CDR3 residues: CASTQWGKETQYF. The CDR3 region has the DNA TGTGCCAGCACCCAGTGGGGTAAAGAGACCCAGTACTTC.

This rearrangement joins TRBV5-4 to TRBJ2-5; tentatively, D is TRBD2 (5 bases). This CDR3 has 14 amino acids. Between the trimmed V and J ends, which lost 5 bases and 3 bases, there was a span of 14 bases. In germline, CDR1 is SGHNT, CDR2 YYREEE (reference sequence). The CDR3 here is CASSPGLSEETQYF. Written as DNA, the CDR3 is TGTGCCAGCAGTCCCGGACTGTCGGAAGAGACCCAGTACTTC. The whole variable domain, filled in from reference TRBV5-4 and TRBJ2-5, reads ETGVTQSPTHLIKTRGQQVTLRCSSQSGHNTVSWYQQALGQGPQFIFQYYREEENGRGNFPPRFSGLQFPNYSSELNVNALELDDSALYLCASSPGLSEETQYFGPGTRLLVL.

This clone was seen just once. The chain employs TRBV5-1 and TRBJ1-2; 8 bases are a match to TRBD1. CDR3 length equals 14 residues. CDR1 and CDR2 (germline): SGHRS, YFSETQ. With 6 bases clipped from V and 10 bases from J, the junction kept 14 bases outside the gene matches. Here the CDR3 reads CASTPKGDRSPYTF. The CDR3 region has the DNA TGCGCCAGCACCCCGAAGGGGGACAGGAGCCCCTACACCTTC.

V is TRBV27 and J is TRBJ2-7, with D possibly being TRBD1 or TRBD2 (5 bases each). Germline CDR1 MNHEY, CDR2 SMNVEV (reference sequence). The CDR3 contains 14 residues. The ends were cut back, 4 bases at V and 2 bases at J, with 12 bases in the middle. The CDR3 reads CASSWDRKTYEQYF. DNA for the CDR3: TGTGCCAGCAGTTGGGACCGAAAAACCTACGAGCAGTACTTC.

This clone has just one count. The V and J genes are TRBV7-3 and TRBJ2-2; the D is unclear. The V gene's germline CDR1 is SGHTA and CDR2 FQGTGA. This CDR3 has 12 amino acids. V lost 6 bases and J lost 3, with 5 bases in between. In DNA, the CDR3 is TGTGCCAGCAGGACTGACACCGGGGAGCTGTTTTTT. Translating it yields CASRTDTGELFF.

V gene TRBV5-1 combines with J gene TRBJ2-3; possible D gene TRBD2, 6 bases. Germline CDR1 and CDR2: SGHRS and YFSETQ. Trimming pared 7 bases from V and 6 bases from J, leaving 12 bases between. This CDR3 spans 12 amino acids. The CDR3 sequence is CASCGIEDTQYF. The CDR3 bases are TGCGCCAGCTGCGGGATCGAGGATACGCAGTATTTT.

The chain couples TRBV9 to TRBJ2-4, with D tentatively TRBD2 (6 bases). CDR1 is SGDLS and CDR2 is YYNGEE in the germline V gene. The CDR3 length is 15 residues. The germline V and J ends were trimmed by 3 bases and 4 bases, with 14 bases remaining between them. The CDR3 protein is CASSAGGDRKNIQYF. As DNA, the CDR3 is TGTGCCAGCAGCGCCGGGGGAGATCGGAAAAACATTCAGTACTTC.

To note about this clone: This sample also contains other DNA sequences that code for the same CDR3. As DNA, the CDR3 is TGTGCCAGCAGTTACTCGCAGGGAAACACTGAAGCTTTCTTT. Protein: CASSYSQGNTEAFF. The chain couples TRBV6-5 to TRBJ1-1; D perhaps matches TRBD1 (5 bases). The V end was cut by 0 bases, the J end by 2 bases, with 7 bases between. The CDR3 sequence is 14 residues long. Germline V gene data show CDR1 as MNHEY and CDR2 as SVGAGI.

The gene calls are TRBV7-9 and TRBJ2-1; a possible D gene is TRBD2 (5 bases). V lost 2 bases and J 5 bases, leaving 13 bases between the germline ends. Germline CDR1 is SEHNR and CDR2 is FQNEAQ (reference sequence). This CDR3 is built from 15 residues. The CDR3 reads CASSLPRDYDNEQFF. CDR3 sequence (DNA): TGTGCCAGCAGCTTACCCCGAGACTACGACAATGAGCAGTTCTTC.